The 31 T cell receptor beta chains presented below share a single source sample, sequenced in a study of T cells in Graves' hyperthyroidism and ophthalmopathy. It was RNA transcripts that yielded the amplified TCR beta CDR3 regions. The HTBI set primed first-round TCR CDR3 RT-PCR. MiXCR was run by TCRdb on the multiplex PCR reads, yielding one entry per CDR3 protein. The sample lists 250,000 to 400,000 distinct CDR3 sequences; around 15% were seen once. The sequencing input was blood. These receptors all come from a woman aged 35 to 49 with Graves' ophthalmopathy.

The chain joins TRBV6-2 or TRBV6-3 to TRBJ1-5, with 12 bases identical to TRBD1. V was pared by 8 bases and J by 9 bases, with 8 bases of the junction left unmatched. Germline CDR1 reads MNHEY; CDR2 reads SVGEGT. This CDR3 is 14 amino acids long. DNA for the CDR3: TGTGCCAGCCGGGACAGGGGGCTAATAGGGCCCCAGCATTTT. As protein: CASRDRGLIGPQHF.

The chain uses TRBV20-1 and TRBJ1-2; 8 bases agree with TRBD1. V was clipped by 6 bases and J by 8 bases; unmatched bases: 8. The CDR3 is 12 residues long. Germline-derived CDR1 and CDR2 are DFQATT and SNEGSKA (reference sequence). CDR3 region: CSAGVQGAGYTF. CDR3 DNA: TGCAGTGCCGGTGTTCAGGGGGCGGGCTACACCTTC.

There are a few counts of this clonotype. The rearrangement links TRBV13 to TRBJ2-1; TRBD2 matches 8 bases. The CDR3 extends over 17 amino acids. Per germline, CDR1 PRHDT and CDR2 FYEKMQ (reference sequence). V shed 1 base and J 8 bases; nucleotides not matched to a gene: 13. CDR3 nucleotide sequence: TGTGCCAGCAGCTTAGTGTCCGACGGGGGGGCCTGGGATGAGCAGTTCTTC. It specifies CASSLVSDGGAWDEQFF.

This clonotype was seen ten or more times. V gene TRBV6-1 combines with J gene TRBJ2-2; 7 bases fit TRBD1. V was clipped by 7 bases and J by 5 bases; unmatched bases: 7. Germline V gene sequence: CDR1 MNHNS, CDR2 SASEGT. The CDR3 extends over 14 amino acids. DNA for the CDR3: TGTGCCAGCATTCAGACAGGGAGTACCGGGGAGCTGTTTTTT. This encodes CASIQTGSTGELFF.

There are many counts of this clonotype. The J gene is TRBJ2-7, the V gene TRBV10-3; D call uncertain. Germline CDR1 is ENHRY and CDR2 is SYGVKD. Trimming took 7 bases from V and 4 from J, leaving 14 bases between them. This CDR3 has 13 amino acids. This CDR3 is CAITGRLYYEQYF. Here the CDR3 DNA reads TGTGCCATCACTGGCAGGTTGTATTACGAGCAGTACTTC.

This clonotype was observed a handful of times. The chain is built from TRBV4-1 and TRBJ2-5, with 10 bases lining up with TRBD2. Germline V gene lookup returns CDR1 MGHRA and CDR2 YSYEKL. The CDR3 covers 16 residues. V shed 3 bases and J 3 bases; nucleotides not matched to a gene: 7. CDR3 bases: TGCGCCAGCAGCCACCTGAGCGGGAGGGTCAAAGAGACCCAGTACTTC. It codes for CASSHLSGRVKETQYF.

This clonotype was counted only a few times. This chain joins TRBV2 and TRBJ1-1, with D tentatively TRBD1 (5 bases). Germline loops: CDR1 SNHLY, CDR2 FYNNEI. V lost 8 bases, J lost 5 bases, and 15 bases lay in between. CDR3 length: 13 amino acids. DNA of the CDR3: TGTGCCAGCGGGGGGGGGGGTTGGACTGAAGCTTTCTTT. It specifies CASGGGGWTEAFF.

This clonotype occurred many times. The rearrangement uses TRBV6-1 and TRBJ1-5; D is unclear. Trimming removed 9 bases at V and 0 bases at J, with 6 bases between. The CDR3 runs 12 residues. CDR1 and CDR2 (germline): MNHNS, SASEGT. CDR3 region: CASSTSNQPQHF. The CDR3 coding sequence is TGTGCCAGTAGTACTAGCAATCAGCCCCAGCATTTT.

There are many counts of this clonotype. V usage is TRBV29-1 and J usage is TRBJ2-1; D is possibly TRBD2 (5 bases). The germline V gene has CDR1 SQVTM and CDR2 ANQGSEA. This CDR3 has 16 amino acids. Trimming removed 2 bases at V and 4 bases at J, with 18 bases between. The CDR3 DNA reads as TGCAGCGTTGAATCTGGCGGGCCCTTCCTTTACAATGAGCAGTTCTTC. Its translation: CSVESGGPFLYNEQFF.

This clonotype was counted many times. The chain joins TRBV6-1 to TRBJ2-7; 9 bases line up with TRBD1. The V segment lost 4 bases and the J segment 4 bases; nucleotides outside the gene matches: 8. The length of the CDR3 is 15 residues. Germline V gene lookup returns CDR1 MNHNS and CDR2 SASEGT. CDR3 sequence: CASSALDRGVYEQYF. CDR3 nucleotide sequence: TGTGCCAGCAGTGCCCTGGACAGGGGAGTTTACGAGCAGTACTTC.

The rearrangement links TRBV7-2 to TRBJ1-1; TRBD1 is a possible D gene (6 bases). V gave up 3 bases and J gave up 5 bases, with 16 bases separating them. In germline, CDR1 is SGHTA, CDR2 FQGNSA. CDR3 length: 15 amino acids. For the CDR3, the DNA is TGTGCCAGCAGCTTGCGCAGGGAAAGGGGGACTGAAGCTTTCTTT. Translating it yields CASSLRRERGTEAFF.

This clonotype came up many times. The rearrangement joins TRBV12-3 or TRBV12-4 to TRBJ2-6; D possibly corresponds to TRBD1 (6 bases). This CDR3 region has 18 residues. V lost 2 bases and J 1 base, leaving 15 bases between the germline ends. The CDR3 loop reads CASSLLWGLKSGANVLTF. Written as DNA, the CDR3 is TGTGCCAGCAGTTTACTTTGGGGGCTTAAATCTGGGGCCAACGTCCTGACTTTC.

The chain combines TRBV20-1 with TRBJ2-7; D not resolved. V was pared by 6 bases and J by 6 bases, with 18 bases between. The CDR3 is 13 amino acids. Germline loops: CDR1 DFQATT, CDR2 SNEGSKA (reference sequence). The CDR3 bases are TGCAGTGCCCTATATGCCCAAGGTATCGAGCAGTACTTC. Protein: CSALYAQGIEQYF.

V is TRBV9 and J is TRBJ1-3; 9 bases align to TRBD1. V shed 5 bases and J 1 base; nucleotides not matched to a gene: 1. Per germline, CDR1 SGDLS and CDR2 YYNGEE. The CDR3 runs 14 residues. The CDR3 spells CASRQGASGNTIYF. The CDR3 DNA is TGTGCCAGCAGACAGGGGGCATCTGGAAACACCATATATTTT.

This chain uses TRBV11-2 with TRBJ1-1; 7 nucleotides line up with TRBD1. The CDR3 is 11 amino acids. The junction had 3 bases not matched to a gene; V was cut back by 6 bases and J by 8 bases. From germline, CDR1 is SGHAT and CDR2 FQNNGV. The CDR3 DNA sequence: TGTGCCAGCAGGTTGACAGGGGAAGCTTTCTTT. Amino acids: CASRLTGEAFF. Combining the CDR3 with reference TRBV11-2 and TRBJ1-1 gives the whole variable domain EAGVAQSPRYKIIEKRQSVAFWCNPISGHATLYWYQQILGQGPKLLIQFQNNGVVDDSQLPKDRFSAERLKGVDSTLKIQPAKLEDSAVYLCASRLTGEAFFGQGTRLTVV.

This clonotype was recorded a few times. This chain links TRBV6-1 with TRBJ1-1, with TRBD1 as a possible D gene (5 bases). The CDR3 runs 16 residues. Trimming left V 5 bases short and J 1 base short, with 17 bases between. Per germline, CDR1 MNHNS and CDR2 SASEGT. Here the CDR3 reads CASSSSSMGGNTEAFF. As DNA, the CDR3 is TGTGCCAGCAGTTCATCTTCAATGGGGGGGAACACTGAAGCTTTCTTT.

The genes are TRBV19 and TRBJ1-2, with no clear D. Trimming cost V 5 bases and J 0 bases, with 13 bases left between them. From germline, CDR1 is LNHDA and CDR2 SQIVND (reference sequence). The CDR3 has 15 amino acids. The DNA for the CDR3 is TGTGCCAGTAGTTTGGACGTCCCCTCTAACTATGGCTACACCTTC. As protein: CASSLDVPSNYGYTF.

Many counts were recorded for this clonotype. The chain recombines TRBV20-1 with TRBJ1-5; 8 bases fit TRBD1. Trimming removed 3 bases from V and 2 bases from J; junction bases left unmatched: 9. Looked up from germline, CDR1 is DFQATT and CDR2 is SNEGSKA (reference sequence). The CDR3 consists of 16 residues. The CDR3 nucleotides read TGCAGTGCTAGCGATACAGGGGGGGGACGCAATCAGCCCCAGCATTTT. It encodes CSASDTGGGRNQPQHF.

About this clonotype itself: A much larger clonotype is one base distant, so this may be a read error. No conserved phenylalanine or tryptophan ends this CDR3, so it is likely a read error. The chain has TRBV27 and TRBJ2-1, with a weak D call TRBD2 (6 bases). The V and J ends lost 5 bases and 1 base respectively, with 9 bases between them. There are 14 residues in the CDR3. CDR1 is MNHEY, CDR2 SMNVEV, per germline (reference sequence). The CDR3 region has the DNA TGTGCCAGCAGTAGGAGGGGTTCCTACAATGAGCAGTTCCTC. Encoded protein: CASSRRGSYNEQFL.

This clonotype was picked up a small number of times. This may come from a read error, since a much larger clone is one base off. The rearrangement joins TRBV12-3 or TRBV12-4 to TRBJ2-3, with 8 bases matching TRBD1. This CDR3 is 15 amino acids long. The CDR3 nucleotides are TGTGCCCGCAGTTATGGACAGGGAAGCACAGATACGCAGTATTTT. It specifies CARSYGQGSTDTQYF.

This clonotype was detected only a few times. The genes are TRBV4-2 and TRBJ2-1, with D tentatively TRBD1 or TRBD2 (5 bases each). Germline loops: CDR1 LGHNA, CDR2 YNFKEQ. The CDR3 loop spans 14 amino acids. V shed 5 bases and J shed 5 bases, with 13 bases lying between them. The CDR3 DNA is TGTGCCAGCAGCAACGACCGGGGCCACAATGAGCAGTTCTTC. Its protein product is CASSNDRGHNEQFF.

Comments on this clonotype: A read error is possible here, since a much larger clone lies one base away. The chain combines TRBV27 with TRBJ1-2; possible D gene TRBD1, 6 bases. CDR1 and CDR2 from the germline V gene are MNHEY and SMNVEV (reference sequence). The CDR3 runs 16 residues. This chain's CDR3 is CASSLSWGPTNYGCTF. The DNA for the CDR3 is TGTGCCAGCAGTTTATCGTGGGGGCCTACTAACTATGGCTGCACCTTC.

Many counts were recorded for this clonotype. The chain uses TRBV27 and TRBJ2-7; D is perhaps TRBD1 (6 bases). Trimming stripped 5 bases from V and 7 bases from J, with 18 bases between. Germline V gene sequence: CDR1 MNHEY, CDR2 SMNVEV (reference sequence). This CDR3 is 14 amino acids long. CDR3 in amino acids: CASSPLVGQGEQYF. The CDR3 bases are TGTGCCAGCAGTCCTCTCGTGGGCCAGGGGGAGCAGTACTTC.

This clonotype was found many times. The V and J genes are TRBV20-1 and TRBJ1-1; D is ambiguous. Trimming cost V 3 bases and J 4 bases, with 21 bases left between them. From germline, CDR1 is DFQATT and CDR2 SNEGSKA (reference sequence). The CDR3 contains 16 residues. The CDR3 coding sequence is TGCAGTGCTAGGATTAGGGCCGAGGTGAGGAGCACTGAAGCTTTCTTT. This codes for CSARIRAEVRSTEAFF.

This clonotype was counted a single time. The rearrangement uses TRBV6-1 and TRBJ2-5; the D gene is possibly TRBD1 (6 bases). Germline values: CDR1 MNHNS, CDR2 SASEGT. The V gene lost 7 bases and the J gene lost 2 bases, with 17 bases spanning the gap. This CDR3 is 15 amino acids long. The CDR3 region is CASTGTPNRQETQYF. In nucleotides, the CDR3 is TGTGCCAGCACTGGGACACCAAATAGGCAAGAGACCCAGTACTTC.

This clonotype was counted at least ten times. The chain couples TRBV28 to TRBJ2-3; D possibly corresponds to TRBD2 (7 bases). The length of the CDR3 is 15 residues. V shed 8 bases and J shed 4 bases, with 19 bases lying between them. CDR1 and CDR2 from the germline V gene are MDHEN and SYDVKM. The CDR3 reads CASVQGRALADTQYF. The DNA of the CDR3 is TGTGCCAGCGTCCAGGGGAGGGCCCTTGCAGATACGCAGTATTTT. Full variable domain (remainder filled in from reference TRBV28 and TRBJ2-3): DVKVTQSSRYLVKRTGEKVFLECVQDMDHENMFWYRQDPGLGLRLIYFSYDVKMKEKGDIPEGYSVSREKKERFSLILESASTNQTSMYLCASVQGRALADTQYFGPGTRLTVL.

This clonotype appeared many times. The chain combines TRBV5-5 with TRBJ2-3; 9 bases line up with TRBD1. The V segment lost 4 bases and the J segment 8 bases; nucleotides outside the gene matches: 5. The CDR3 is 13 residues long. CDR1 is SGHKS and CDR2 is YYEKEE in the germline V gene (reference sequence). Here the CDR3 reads CASSKQGAGTQYF. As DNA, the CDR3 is TGTGCCAGCAGCAAACAGGGGGCGGGTACGCAGTATTTT.

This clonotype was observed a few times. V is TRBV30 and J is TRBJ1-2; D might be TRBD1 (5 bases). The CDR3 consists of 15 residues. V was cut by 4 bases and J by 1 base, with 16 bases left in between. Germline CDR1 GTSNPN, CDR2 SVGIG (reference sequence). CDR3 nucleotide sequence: TGTGCCTGGAATCGAAGGGGTGGGAATAACTATGGCTACACCTTC. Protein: CAWNRRGGNNYGYTF.

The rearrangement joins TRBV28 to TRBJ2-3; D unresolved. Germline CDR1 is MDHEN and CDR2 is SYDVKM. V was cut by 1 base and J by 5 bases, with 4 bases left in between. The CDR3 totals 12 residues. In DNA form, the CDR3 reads TGTGCCAGCAGTTTATTTGAAGATACGCAGTATTTT. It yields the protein CASSLFEDTQYF.

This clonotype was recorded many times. The CDR3 coding sequence is TGTGCCAGCAGCTTGGATAACCACCAAGAGACCCAGTACTTC. The encoded protein is CASSLDNHQETQYF. The chain joins TRBV5-6 to TRBJ2-5; unclear D gene. The CDR3 has 14 amino acids. Germline CDR1 reads SGHDT; CDR2 reads YYEEEE. Trimming cost V 0 bases and J 0 bases, with 6 bases left between them.

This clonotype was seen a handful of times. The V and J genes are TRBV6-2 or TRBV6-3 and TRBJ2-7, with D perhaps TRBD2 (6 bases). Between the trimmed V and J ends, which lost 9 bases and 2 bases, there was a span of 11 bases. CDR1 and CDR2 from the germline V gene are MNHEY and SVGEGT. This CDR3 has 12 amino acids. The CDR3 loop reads CASRLEAYEQYF. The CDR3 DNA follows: TGTGCCAGTAGACTAGAAGCCTACGAGCAGTACTTC.